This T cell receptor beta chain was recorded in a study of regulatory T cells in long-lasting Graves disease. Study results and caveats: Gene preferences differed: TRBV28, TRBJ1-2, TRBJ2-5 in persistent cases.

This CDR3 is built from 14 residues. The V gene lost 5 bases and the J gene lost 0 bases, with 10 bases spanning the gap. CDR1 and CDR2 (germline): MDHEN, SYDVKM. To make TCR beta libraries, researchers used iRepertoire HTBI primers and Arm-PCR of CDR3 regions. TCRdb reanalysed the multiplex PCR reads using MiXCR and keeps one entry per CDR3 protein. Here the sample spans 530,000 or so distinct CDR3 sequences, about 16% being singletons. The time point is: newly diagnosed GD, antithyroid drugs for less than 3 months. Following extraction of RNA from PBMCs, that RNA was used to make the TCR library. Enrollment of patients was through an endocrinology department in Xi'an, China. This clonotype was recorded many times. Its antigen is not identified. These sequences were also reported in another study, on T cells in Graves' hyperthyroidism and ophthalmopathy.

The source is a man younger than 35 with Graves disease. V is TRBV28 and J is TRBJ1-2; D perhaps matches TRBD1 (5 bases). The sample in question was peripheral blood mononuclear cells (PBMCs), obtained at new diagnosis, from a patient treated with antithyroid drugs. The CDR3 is CASSKAGPNYGYTF. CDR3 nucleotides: TGTGCCAGCAGTAAAGCGGGACCTAACTATGGCTACACCTTC.